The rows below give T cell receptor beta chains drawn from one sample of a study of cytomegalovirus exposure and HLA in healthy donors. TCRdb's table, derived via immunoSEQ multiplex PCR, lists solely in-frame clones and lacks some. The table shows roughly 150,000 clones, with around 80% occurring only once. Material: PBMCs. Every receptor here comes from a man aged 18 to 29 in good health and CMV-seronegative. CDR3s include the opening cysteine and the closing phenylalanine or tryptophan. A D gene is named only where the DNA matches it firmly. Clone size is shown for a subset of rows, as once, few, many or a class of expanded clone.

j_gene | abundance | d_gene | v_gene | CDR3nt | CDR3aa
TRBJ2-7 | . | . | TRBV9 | TGTGCCAGCAGCCCTCGGACTAAGGGCGAGCAGTACTTC | CASSPRTKGEQYF
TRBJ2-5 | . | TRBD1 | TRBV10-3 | TGTGCCATCAGTGATGAGGGGGACAGGCGAGAGACCCAGTACTTC | CAISDEGDRRETQYF
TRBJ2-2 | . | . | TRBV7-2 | TGTGCCAGCAGCTTACGAAATCTACTAAACACCGGGGAGCTGTTTTTT | CASSLRNLLNTGELFF
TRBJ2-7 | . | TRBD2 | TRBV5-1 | TGCGCCAGCAGGCGGACTAGCGCTTCCTACGAGCAGTACTTC | CASRRTSASYEQYF
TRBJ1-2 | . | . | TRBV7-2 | TGTGCCAGCAGCTTGGTGGAGGGAGGCTACACCTTC | CASSLVEGGYTF
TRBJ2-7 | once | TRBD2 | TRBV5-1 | TGCGCCAGCAGCTCGCCGGGACTACCGGAAGAGCAGTACTTC | CASSSPGLPEEQYF
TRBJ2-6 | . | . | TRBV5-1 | TGCGCCAGCAGCTTCGGACCGGGGGGGGCCAACGTCCTGACTTTC | CASSFGPGGANVLTF
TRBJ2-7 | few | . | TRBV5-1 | TGCGCCAGCAGCTTGCCGACAGGCCAAGGGGACGAGCAGTACTTC | CASSLPTGQGDEQYF
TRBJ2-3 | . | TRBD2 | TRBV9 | TGTGCCAGCAGCCCAGCCTCTAGCGGGGCTAGCACAGATACGCAGTATTTT | CASSPASSGASTDTQYF
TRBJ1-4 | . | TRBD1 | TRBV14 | TGTGCCAGCAGCCAGTGGGACAGGGGTGAAAAACTGTTTTTT | CASSQWDRGEKLFF
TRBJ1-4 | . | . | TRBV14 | TGTGCCAGCAGTATGTCCAGGGGTGAAAAACTGTTTTTT | CASSMSRGEKLFF
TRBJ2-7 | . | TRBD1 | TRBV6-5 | TGTGCCAGCAGTTGGGGGACAGGAGAGCAGTACTTC | CASSWGTGEQYF
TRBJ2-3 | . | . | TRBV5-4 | TGTGCCAGCAGAGACAGGACAGATACGCAGTATTTT | CASRDRTDTQYF
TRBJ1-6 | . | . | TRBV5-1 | TGCGCCAGCAGCTTGGATCAGGGGATTAGGTCACCCCTCCACTTT | CASSLDQGIRSPLHF
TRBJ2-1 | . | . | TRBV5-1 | TGCGCCAGCAGCCGGGATATAACTAGCCAATACAATGAGCAGTTCTTC | CASSRDITSQYNEQFF
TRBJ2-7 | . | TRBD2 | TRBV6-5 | TGTGCCAGCAGTTACTCCGGTGGCGGGAGCCCCTACGAGCAGTACTTC | CASSYSGGGSPYEQYF
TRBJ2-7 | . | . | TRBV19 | TGTGCCAGTAGTCTCTCCGGGACGCCGGAGGGCTACGAGCAGTACTTC | CASSLSGTPEGYEQYF
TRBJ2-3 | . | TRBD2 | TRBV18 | TGTGCCAGCTCACCGAGGGAGGGGGATACGCAGTATTTT | CASSPREGDTQYF
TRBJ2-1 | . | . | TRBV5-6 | TGTGCCAGCAGCTTGCGCTTTAGGACAGCCTCCTACAATGAGCAGTTCTTC | CASSLRFRTASYNEQFF
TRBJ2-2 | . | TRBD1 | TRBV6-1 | TGTGCCAGCATCCGACAGGGTACCGGGGAGCTGTTTTTT | CASIRQGTGELFF
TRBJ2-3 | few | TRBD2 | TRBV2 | TGTGCCAGCAGTGGGCTAGCGGGAGGCACAGATACGCAGTATTTT | CASSGLAGGTDTQYF
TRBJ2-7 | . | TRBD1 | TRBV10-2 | TGCGCCAGGCCTTGGGGACAGAGATACGAGCAGTACTTC | CARPWGQRYEQYF
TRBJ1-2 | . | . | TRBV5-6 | TGTGCCAGCAGCTTCACCCGGACAGCTCTAGTTAACTATGGCTACACCTTC | CASSFTRTALVNYGYTF
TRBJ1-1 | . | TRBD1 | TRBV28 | TGTGCCAGCAGGACGGGACAGGGGGACACTGAAGCTTTCTTT | CASRTGQGDTEAFF
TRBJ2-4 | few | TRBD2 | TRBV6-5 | TGTGCCAGCAGTTTAACAACTAGCGGGATTAAAAACATTCAGTACTTC | CASSLTTSGIKNIQYF
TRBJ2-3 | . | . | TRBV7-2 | TGTGCCAGCAGCTTAGAATGGCGGGGTCGGACAGATACGCAGTATTTT | CASSLEWRGRTDTQYF
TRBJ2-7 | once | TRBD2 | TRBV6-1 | TGTGCCGGGGGACTAGCGGGGGCCTACGAGCAGTACTTC | CAGGLAGAYEQYF
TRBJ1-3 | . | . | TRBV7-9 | TGTGCCAGCAGCCGAGGCAGGGGCTCTGGAAACACCATATATTTT | CASSRGRGSGNTIYF
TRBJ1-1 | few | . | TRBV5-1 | TGCGCCAGCAGCTTGACCGGGGAAAACACTGAAGCTTTCTTT | CASSLTGENTEAFF
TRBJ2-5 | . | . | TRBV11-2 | TGTGCCAGCAGCGTGACTCGCCAAGAGACCCAGTACTTC | CASSVTRQETQYF
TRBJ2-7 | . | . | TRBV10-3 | TGTGCCATCAGTGCAATTGCCTACGAGCAGTACTTC | CAISAIAYEQYF
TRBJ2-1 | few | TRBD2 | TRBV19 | TGTGCCAGTAGTCGGCTAGCGGATAGCTCCTACAATGAGCAGTTCTTC | CASSRLADSSYNEQFF
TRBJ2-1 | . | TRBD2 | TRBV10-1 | TGCGCCAGCAGTGAGTCGACTCGGGGTCTAGCGGGAGTCCGGGGGGATAATGAGCAGTTCTTC | CASSESTRGLAGVRGDNEQFF
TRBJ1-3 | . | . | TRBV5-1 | TGCGCCAGCAGCTTGGCGGGGGCTGGAAACACCATATATTTT | CASSLAGAGNTIYF
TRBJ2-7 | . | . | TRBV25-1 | TGTGCCAGCAGTGAAGGGGAGGTACCCTACGAGCAGTACTTC | CASSEGEVPYEQYF
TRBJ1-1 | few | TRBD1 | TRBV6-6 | TGTGCCAGCAGTTGGACAGGGACTACTGAAGCTTTCTTT | CASSWTGTTEAFF
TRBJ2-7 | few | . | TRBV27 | TGTGCCAGCAGCCCTAGGGGCGAATCCTACGAGCAGTACTTC | CASSPRGESYEQYF
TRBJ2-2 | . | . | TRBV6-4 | TGTGCCAGCAGTCCTAGGATCACCGGGGAGCTGTTTTTT | CASSPRITGELFF
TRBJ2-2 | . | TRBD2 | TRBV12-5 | TGTGCTAGTTCCCCACTAGCGGTGGCCACCGGGGAGCTGTTTTTT | CASSPLAVATGELFF
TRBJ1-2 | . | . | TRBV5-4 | TGTGCCAGCAGCTTAGTGCGGGGGGTTAACTATGGCTACACCTTC | CASSLVRGVNYGYTF
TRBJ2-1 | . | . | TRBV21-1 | TGTGCCAGCAGCCAGGGCGGGAGGGCCTCTAAGTTCTTC | CASSQGGRASKFF
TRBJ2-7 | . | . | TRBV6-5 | TGTGCCAGCAGGCAAGGACACCCCTACGAGCAGTACTTC | CASRQGHPYEQYF
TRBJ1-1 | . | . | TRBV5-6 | TGTGCCAGCACCTATAACAGGGAGATGGGCACTGAAGCTTTCTTT | CASTYNREMGTEAFF
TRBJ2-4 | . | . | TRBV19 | TGTGCCAGTAGTATAGAGGAGGTCGTGGGCATTCAGTACTTC | CASSIEEVVGIQYF
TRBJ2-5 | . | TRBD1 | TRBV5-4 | TGTGCCAGCAGCCCCATAGGTTGGGACAGGGTACAAGAGACCCAGTACTTC | CASSPIGWDRVQETQYF
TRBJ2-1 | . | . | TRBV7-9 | TGTGCCAGCACTAGCTCGGAGCCCCACAATGAGCAGTTCTTC | CASTSSEPHNEQFF
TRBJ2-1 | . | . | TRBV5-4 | TGTGCCAGCAGCTCAAACCTAGACGGATACAATGAGCAGTTCTTC | CASSSNLDGYNEQFF
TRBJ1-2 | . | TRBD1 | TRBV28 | TGTGCCAGCAGTTCGACAGGGCGATATGGCTACACCTTC | CASSSTGRYGYTF
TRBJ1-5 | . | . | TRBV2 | TGTGCCAGCAGTCTCGGGACTTTTAGCAATCAGCCCCAGCATTTT | CASSLGTFSNQPQHF
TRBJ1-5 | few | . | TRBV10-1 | TGCGCCAGCAGCTTCCACAGGGTAAGCAATCAGCCCCAGCATTTT | CASSFHRVSNQPQHF
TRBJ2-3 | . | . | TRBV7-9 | TGTGCCAGCAGCTTACCGGGAAGGGATACGCAGTATTTT | CASSLPGRDTQYF
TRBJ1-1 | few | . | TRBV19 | TGTGCCAGTACTCGAGGGCAGTCGAACACTGAAGCTTTCTTT | CASTRGQSNTEAFF